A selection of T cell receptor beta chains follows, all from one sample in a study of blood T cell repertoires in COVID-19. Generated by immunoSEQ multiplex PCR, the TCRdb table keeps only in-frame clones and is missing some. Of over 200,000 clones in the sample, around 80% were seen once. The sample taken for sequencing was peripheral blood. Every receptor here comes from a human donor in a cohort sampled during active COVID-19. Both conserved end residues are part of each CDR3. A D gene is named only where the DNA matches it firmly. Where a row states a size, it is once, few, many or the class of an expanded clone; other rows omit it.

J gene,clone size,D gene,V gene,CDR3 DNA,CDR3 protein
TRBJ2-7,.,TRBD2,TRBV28,TGTGCCAGCACCGTCGGTGGCGGGAGGCAGTACTTC,CASTVGGGRQYF
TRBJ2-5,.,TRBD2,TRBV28,TGTGCCAGCAGTTGGACTAGCGGGACGTCAGAGACCCAGTACTTC,CASSWTSGTSETQYF
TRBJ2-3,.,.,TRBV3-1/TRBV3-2,TGTGCCAGCAGCCAAGCAGGGGCTTACTATACGCAGTATTTT,CASSQAGAYYTQYF
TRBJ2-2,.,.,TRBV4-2,TGTGCCAGCAGCCAAGCCCGGGACACCGGGGAGCTGTTTTTT,CASSQARDTGELFF
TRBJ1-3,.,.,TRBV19,TGTGCCAGTAGTATAAGCCCTGGAAACACCATATATTTT,CASSISPGNTIYF
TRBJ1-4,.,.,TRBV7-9,TGTGCCAGCAGCGCCGCCACAGGGTCGCCTAATGAAAAACTGTTTTTT,CASSAATGSPNEKLFF
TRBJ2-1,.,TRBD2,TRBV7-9,TGTGCCAGCAGCTCTAGCGGCCACAATGAGCAGTTCTTC,CASSSSGHNEQFF
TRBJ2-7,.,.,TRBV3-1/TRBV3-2,TGTGCCAGCAGCCAAGGAGGGCTCGAGCAGTACTTC,CASSQGGLEQYF
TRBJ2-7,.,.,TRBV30,TGTGCCTGGAGCGACTTCGGAGCAGGGCCGGACGAGCAGTACTTC,CAWSDFGAGPDEQYF
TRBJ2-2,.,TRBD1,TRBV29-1,TGCAGCGTTGCTCGACAGGGGTCGAACACCGGGGAGCTGTTTTTT,CSVARQGSNTGELFF
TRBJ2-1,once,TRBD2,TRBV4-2,TGTGCCAGCAGCCAGTGGGTTGCTAGCGGGAGAATGTGGAATGAGCAGTTCTTC,CASSQWVASGRMWNEQFF
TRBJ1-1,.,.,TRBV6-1,TGTGCCAGCAGTGAACTCGGGGTGTGGGGCACTGAAGCTTTCTTT,CASSELGVWGTEAFF
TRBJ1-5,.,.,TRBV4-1,TGCGCCAGCAGCCAAGATCGGAGTGAGCCCCAGCATTTT,CASSQDRSEPQHF
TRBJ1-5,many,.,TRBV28,TGTGCCAGCAGTTTCACGCAGGGGCTCAATCAGCCCCAGCATTTT,CASSFTQGLNQPQHF
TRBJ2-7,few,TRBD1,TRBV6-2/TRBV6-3,TGTGCCAGCAGCCATACTAGACAGGGAAGGTCCTACGAGCAGTACTTC,CASSHTRQGRSYEQYF
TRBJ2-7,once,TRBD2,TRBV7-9,TGTGCCAGCAGCTCCCTAGCGGGTTTTTCCTACGAGCAGTACTTC,CASSSLAGFSYEQYF
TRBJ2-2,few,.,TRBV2,TGTGCCAGCAGTGGAGGACAGTCCGCTAACACCGGGGAGCTGTTTTTT,CASSGGQSANTGELFF
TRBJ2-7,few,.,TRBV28,TGTGCCAGCAGTTTATCGACAAACGAGCAGTACTTC,CASSLSTNEQYF
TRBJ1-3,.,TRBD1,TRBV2,TGTGCCAGCAAGCTGGACAGGGGGCAAGGAAACACCATATATTTT,CASKLDRGQGNTIYF
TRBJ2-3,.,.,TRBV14,TGTGCCAGCAGCCAAGACTTCTTTACGCAGTATTTT,CASSQDFFTQYF
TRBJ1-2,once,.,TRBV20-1,TGCAGTGCTAGTGGGCAGTACTATGGCTACACCTTC,CSASGQYYGYTF
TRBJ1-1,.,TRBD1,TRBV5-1,TGCGCCAGCAGCCAGGGACAGGGGGCGCCGGAAGCTTTCTTT,CASSQGQGAPEAFF
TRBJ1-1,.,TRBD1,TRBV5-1,TGCGCCAGCAGCTTACGGACAGGGGGGACGAACACTGAAGCTTTCTTT,CASSLRTGGTNTEAFF
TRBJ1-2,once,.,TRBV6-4,TGTGCCACGACTCGTGGTGGCTACACCTTC,CATTRGGYTF
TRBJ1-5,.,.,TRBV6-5,TGTGCCAGCAGTTACAACAGTCCGGGGGGCAATCAGCCCCAGCATTTT,CASSYNSPGGNQPQHF
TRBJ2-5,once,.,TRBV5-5,TGTGCCAGCAGCCCGGGGAACAGGGTGAGGGAGACCCAGTACTTC,CASSPGNRVRETQYF
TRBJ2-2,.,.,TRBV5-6,TGTGCCAGCGATAGAGGACTCGCCATGAACACCGGGGAGCTGTTTTTT,CASDRGLAMNTGELFF